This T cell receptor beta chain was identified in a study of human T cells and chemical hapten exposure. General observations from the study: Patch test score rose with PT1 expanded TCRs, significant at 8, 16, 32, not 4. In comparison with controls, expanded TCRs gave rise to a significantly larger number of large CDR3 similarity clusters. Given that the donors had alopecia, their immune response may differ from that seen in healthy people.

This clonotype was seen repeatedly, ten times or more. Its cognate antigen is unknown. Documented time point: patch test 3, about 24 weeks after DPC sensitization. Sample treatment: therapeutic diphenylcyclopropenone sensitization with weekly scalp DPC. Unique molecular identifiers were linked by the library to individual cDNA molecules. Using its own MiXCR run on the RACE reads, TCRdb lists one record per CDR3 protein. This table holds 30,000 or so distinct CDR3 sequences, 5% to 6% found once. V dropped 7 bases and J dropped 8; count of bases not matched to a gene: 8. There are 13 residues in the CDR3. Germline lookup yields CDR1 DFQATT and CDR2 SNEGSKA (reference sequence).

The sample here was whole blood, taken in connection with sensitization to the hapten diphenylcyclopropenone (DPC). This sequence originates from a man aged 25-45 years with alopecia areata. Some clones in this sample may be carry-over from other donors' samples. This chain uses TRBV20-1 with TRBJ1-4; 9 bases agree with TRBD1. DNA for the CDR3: TGCAGTGTTCCGGGACAGGGTGGCGAAAAACTGTTTTTT. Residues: CSVPGQGGEKLFF.